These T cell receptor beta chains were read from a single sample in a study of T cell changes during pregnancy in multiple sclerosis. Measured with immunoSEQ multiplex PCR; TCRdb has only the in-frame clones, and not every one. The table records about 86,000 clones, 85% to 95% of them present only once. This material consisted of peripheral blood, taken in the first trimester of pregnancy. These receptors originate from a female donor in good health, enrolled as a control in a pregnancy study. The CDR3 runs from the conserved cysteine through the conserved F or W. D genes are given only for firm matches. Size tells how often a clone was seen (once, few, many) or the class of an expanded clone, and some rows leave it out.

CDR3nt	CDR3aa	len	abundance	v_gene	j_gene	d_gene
TGTGCCAGTAGTATAGACGGACTCCCTGGAAACACCATATATTTT	CASSIDGLPGNTIYF	15	NA	TRBV19	TRBJ1-3	NA
TGTGCCAGCAGCTTAGTGGGGGACAGTAGGCTGTTTTTT	CASSLVGDSRLFF	13	NA	TRBV7-2	TRBJ1-4	TRBD1
TGCGCCAGCAGCTTCTCCCCTAGCGGGGGGCCAGATACGCAGTATTTT	CASSFSPSGGPDTQYF	16	NA	TRBV5-1	TRBJ2-3	TRBD2
TGTGCCAGCAGCTCGGGGGACAGCTTTGCGTATGGCTACACCTTC	CASSSGDSFAYGYTF	15	NA	TRBV7-9	TRBJ1-2	TRBD1
TGCGCCAGCAGCCAAGGCGACACGCGAAAAGCAAATACGCAGTATTTT	CASSQGDTRKANTQYF	16	NA	TRBV4-1	TRBJ2-3	NA
TGTGCCAGCAGGCAGAGAGGGCTCTATGGCTACACCTTC	CASRQRGLYGYTF	13	NA	TRBV5-6	TRBJ1-2	NA
TGTGCCAGCAGTTCAGGGGGCGCGGAGAATCTTGGCTACACCTTC	CASSSGGAENLGYTF	15	NA	TRBV27	TRBJ1-2	TRBD1
TGCGCCAGCAGCCAAGCAACTCTAGCGGGGGTCCAAGAGACCCAGTACTTC	CASSQATLAGVQETQYF	17	NA	TRBV4-1	TRBJ2-5	TRBD2
TGCGCCAGCAGCTTGGCTACTCAAGAGACCCAGTACTTC	CASSLATQETQYF	13	NA	TRBV5-1	TRBJ2-5	NA
TGTGCCAGCAGTTCACGTGTACCGGACAGGGGCACTGAAGCTTTCTTT	CASSSRVPDRGTEAFF	16	NA	TRBV6-5	TRBJ1-1	TRBD1
TGTGCCTGGAGTGAGGGGCCCAATTCACCCCTCCACTTT	CAWSEGPNSPLHF	13	once	TRBV30	TRBJ1-6	NA
TGTGCCAGCAGCTTAGTGGGGGGTGGCGCCTATAATTCACCCCTCCACTTT	CASSLVGGGAYNSPLHF	17	NA	TRBV7-2	TRBJ1-6	NA
TGTGCCAGCAGCGTAGGTAGCGGGGGGGTGGGGGAGCAGTACTTC	CASSVGSGGVGEQYF	15	few	TRBV9	TRBJ2-7	TRBD2
TGTGCCAGCAGTCCGGGACAGGGTGTGCGGGAGACCCAGTACTTC	CASSPGQGVRETQYF	15	NA	TRBV27	TRBJ2-5	TRBD1
TGTGCCAGCAGCCCAGGGCCCGGGGAGCTGTTTTTT	CASSPGPGELFF	12	NA	TRBV14	TRBJ2-2	NA
TGCGCCAGCAGCAGGGACAGTTACACTGAAGCTTTCTTT	CASSRDSYTEAFF	13	NA	TRBV4-1	TRBJ1-1	TRBD1
TGTGCCAGCAGCTTCGACACCAACTATGGCTACACCTTC	CASSFDTNYGYTF	13	NA	TRBV7-2	TRBJ1-2	NA
TGTGCCAGCAGCTTAGACGCGACAGCATTGATCCAGCAGTACTTC	CASSLDATALIQQYF	15	NA	TRBV7-2	TRBJ2-7	NA
TGTGCCAGCTCTCCGGGACAGAATATTCAAGAGACCCAGTACTTC	CASSPGQNIQETQYF	15	NA	TRBV18	TRBJ2-5	TRBD1
TGTGCCTGGAGTGCACAGGGACCCTATGGCTACACCTTC	CAWSAQGPYGYTF	13	NA	TRBV30	TRBJ1-2	NA
TGCGCCAGCAGCCCAGGAGTAGCCAGGGTAACCTACGAGCAGTACTTC	CASSPGVARVTYEQYF	16	NA	TRBV4-1	TRBJ2-7	NA
TGTGCCAGCAGTTACTCGGGGGGGATTGCTGAAGCTTTCTTT	CASSYSGGIAEAFF	14	NA	TRBV6-6	TRBJ1-1	NA